The T cell receptor (beta chain) under discussion was sequenced for a study of CD8 T cells in ankylosing spondylitis. Overall study findings and caveats: The clones that were linked to disease were reported to be significantly enriched in matched synovial fluid samples from ankylosing spondylitis patients. Seemingly characteristic of ankylosing spondylitis blood was a TCR beta motif consisting of several highly homologous variants.

A single record per CDR3 protein comes from TCRdb applying MiXCR to the 5' RACE reads. The sample carries 250,000 to 350,000 distinct CDR3 sequences, 20% recorded once. There are 14 residues in the CDR3. V shed 8 bases, J shed 4 bases, and the junction held 7 bases outside the gene matches. This clonotype was detected only a few times. Antigen specificity is unknown. This TCR was sampled from a male donor with ankylosing spondylitis or in good health (not recorded which). V gene TRBV12-3 or TRBV12-4 combines with J gene TRBJ1-2; 10 positions match TRBD1. What was sequenced was blood, either unsorted or a sorted T cell fraction (not recorded which). The chain's CDR3 is CASWTGGSLYGYTF. CDR3 DNA: TGTGCCAGCTGGACAGGGGGATCTCTCTATGGCTACACCTTC.